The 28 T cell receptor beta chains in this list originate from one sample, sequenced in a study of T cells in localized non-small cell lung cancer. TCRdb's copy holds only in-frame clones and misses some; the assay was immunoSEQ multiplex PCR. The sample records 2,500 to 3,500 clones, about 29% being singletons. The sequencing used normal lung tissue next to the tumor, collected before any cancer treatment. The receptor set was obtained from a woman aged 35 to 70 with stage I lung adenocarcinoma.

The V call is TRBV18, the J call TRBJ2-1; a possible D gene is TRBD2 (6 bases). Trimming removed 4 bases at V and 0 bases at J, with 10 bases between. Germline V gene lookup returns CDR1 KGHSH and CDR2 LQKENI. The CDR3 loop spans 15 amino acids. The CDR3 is CASSQEGPSYNEQFF. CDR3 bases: TGTGCCAGCTCACAGGAGGGGCCCTCCTACAATGAGCAGTTCTTC.

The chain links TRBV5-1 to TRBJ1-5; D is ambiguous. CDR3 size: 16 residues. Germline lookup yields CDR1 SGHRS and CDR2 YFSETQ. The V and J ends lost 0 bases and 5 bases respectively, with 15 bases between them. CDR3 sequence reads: CASSLGSAGGDQPQHF. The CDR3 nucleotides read TGCGCCAGCAGCTTGGGATCAGCGGGCGGAGATCAGCCCCAGCATTTT.

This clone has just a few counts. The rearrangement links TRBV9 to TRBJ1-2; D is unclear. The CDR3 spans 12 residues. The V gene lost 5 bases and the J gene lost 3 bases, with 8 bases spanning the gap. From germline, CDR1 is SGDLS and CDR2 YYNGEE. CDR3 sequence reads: CASRGGYYGYTF. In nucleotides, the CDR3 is TGTGCCAGCAGAGGAGGGTACTATGGCTACACCTTC.

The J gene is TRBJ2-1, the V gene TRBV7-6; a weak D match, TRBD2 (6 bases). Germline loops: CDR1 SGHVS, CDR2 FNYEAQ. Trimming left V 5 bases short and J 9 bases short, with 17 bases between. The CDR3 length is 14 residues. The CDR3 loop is CASSRGDSPGEQFF. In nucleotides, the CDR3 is TGTGCCAGCAGCCGCGGGGACTCTCCGGGTGAGCAGTTCTTC.

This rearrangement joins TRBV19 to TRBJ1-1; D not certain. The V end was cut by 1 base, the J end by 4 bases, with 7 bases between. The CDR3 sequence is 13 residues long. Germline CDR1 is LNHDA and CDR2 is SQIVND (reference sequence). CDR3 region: CASSIAGGTEAFF. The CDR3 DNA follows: TGTGCCAGTAGTATAGCAGGTGGCACTGAAGCTTTCTTT.

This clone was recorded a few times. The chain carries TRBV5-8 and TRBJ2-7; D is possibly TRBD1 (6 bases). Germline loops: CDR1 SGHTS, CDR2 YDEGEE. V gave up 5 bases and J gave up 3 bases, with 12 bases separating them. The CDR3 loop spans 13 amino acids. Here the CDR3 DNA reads TGTGCCAGCAGAAAGGACAGAAACTACGAGCAGTACTTC. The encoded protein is CASRKDRNYEQYF.

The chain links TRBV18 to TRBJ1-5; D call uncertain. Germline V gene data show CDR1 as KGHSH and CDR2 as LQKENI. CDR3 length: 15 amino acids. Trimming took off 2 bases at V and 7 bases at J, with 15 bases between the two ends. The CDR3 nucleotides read TGTGCCAGCTCACCAGAGTCAGCAGGAGACCAGCCCCAGCATTTT. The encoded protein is CASSPESAGDQPQHF.

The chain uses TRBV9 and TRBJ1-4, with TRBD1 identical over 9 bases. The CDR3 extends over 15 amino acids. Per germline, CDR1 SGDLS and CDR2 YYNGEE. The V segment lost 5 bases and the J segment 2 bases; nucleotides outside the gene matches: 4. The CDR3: CASSADRGTNEKLFF. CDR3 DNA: TGTGCCAGCAGTGCGGACAGGGGCACTAATGAAAAACTGTTTTTT.

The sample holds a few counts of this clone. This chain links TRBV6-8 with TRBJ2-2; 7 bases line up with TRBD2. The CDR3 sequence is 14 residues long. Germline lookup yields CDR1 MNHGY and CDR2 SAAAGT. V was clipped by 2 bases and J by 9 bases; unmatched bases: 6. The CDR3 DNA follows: TGTGCCAGCAGTTACGAGGCGGGAGCCAGGGAGCTGTTTTTT. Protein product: CASSYEAGARELFF.

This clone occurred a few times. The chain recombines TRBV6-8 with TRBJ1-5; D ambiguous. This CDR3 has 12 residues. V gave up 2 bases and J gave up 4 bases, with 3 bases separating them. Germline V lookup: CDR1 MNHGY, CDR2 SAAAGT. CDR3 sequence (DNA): TGTGCCAGCAGTTACGGTAATCAGCCCCAGCATTTT. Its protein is CASSYGNQPQHF.

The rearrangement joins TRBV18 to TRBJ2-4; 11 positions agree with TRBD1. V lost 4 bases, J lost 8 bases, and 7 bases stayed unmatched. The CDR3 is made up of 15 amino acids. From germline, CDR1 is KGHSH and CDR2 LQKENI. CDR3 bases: TGTGCCAGCTCACTGCCCGGGACAGGGGGATACATTCAGTACTTC. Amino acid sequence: CASSLPGTGGYIQYF.

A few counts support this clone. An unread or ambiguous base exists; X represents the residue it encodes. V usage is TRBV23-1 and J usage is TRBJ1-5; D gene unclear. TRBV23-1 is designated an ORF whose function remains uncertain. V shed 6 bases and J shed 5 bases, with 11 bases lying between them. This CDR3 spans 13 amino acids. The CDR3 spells CASSXEGDQPQHF. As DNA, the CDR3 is TGCGCCAGCAGCTTSGAGGGCGATCAGCCCCAGCATTTT.

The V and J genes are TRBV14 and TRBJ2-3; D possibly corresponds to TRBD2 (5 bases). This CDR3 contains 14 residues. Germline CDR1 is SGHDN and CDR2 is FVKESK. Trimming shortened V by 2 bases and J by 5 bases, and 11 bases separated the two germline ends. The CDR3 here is CASSQRSGIDTQYF. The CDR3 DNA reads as TGTGCCAGCAGCCAAAGGTCGGGAATAGATACGCAGTATTTT. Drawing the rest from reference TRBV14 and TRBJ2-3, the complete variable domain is EAGVTQFPSHSVIEKGQTVTLRCDPISGHDNLYWYRRVMGKEIKFLLHFVKESKQDESGMPNNRFLAERTGGTYSTLKVQPAELEDSGVYFCASSQRSGIDTQYFGPGTRLTVL.

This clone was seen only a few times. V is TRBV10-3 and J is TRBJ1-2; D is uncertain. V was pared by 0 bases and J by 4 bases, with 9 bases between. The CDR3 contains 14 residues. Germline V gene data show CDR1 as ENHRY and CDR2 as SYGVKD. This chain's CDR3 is CAISESPRSYGYTF. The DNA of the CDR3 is TGTGCCATCAGTGAGTCTCCCAGGAGCTATGGCTACACCTTC.

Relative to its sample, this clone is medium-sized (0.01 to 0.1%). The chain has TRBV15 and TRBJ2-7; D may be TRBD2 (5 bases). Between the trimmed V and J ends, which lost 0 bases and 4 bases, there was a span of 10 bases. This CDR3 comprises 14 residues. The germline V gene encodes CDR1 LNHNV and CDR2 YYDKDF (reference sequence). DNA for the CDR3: TGTGCCACCAGCAGAGACCGTAGCGTTTACGAGCAGTACTTC. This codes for CATSRDRSVYEQYF.

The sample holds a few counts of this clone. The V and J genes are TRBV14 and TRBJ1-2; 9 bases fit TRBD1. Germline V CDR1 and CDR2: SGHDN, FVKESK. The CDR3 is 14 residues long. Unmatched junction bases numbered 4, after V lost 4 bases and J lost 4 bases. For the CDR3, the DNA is TGTGCCAGCAGCCTACAGGGGGCCGGCTATGGCTACACCTTC. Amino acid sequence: CASSLQGAGYGYTF.

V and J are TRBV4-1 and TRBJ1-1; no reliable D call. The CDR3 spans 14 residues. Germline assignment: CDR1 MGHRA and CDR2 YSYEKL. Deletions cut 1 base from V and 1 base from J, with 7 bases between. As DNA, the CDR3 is TGCGCCAGCAGCCAAGTAAACACGAACACTGAAGCTTTCTTT. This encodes CASSQVNTNTEAFF.

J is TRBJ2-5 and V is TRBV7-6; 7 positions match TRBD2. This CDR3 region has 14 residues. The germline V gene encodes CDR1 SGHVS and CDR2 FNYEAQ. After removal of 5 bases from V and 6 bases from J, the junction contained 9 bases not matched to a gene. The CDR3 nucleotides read TGTGCCAGCAGCCCGCTGGGAGGGACGAAGACCCAGTACTTC. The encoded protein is CASSPLGGTKTQYF.

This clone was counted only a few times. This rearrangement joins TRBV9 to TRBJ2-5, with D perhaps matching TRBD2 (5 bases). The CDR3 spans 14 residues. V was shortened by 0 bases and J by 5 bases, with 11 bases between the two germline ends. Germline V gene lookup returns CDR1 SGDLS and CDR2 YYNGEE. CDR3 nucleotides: TGTGCCAGCAGCGTAGGGAGCGGTTGGGAGACCCAGTACTTC. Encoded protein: CASSVGSGWETQYF. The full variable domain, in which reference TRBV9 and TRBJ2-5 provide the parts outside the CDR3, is DSGVTQTPKHLITATGQRVTLRCSPRSGDLSVYWYQQSLDQGLQFLIQYYNGEERAKGNILERFSAQQFPDLHSELNLSSLELGDSALYFCASSVGSGWETQYFGPGTRLLVL.

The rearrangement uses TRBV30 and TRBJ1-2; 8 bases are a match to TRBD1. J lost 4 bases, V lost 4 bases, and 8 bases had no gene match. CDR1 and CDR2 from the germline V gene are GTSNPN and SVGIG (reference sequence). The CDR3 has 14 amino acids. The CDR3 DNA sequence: TGTGCCTGGACCAGACAGGGGCTGGGCTATGGCTACACCTTC. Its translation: CAWTRQGLGYGYTF.

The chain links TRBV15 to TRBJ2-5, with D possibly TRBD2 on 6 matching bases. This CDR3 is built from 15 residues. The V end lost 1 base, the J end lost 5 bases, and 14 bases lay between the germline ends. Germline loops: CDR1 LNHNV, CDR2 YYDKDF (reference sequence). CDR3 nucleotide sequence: TGTGCCACCAGCAGAGTCTCTAGCGCTGCCGAGACCCAGTACTTC. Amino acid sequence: CATSRVSSAAETQYF. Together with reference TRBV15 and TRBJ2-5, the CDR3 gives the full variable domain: DAMVIQNPRYQVTQFGKPVTLSCSQTLNHNVMYWYQQKSSQAPKLLFHYYDKDFNNEADTPDNFQSRRPNTSFCFLDIRSPGLGDTAMYLCATSRVSSAAETQYFGPGTRLLVL.

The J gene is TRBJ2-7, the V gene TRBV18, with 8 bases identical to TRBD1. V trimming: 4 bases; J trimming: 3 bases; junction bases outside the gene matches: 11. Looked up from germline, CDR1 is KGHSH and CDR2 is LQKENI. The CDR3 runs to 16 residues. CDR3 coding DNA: TGTGCCAGCTCACTTTCAACCGGGACAGGCCACTACGAGCAGTACTTC. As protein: CASSLSTGTGHYEQYF.

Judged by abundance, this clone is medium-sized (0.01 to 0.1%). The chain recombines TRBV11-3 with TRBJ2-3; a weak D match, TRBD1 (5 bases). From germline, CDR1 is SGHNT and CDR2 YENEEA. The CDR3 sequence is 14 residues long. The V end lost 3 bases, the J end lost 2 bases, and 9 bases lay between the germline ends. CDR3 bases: TGTGCCAGCAGCTTCTCAGGGCTCACAGATACGCAGTATTTT. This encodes CASSFSGLTDTQYF.

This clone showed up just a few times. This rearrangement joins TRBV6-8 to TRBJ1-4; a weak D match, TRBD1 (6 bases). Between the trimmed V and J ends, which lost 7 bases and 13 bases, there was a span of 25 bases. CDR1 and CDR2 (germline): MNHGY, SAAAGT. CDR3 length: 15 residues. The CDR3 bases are TGTGCCAGCATCCAAAGGGGGACTGCCACGGGGAGACTGTTTTTT. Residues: CASIQRGTATGRLFF.

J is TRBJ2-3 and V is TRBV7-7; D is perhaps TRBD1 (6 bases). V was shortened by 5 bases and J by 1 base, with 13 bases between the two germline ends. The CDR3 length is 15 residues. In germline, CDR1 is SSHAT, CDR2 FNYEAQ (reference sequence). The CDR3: CASSPTGSGTDTQYF. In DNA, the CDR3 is TGTGCCAGCAGCCCCACAGGGTCGGGCACAGATACGCAGTATTTT.

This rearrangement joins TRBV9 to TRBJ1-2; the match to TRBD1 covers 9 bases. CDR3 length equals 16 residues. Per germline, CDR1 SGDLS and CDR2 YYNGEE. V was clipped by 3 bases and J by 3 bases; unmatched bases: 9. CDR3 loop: CASSALTGGDDYGYTF. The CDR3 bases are TGTGCCAGCAGCGCCCTGACAGGGGGTGACGACTATGGCTACACCTTC. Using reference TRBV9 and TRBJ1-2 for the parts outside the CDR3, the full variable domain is DSGVTQTPKHLITATGQRVTLRCSPRSGDLSVYWYQQSLDQGLQFLIQYYNGEERAKGNILERFSAQQFPDLHSELNLSSLELGDSALYFCASSALTGGDDYGYTFGSGTRLTVV.

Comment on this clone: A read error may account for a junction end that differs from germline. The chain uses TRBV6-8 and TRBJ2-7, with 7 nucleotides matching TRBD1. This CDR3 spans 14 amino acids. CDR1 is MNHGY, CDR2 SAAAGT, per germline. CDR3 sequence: CAISVRTGPYEQYF. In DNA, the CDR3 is TGTGCCATCAGTGTTCGGACAGGCCCCTACGAGCAGTACTTC.

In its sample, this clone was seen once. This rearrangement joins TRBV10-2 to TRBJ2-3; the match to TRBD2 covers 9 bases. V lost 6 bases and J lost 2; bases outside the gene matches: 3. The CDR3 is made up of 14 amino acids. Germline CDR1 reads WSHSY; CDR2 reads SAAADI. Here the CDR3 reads CASSLAGNTDTQYF. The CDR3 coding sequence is TGCGCCAGCAGCCTAGCGGGAAACACAGATACGCAGTATTTT.